Listed below are T cell receptor beta chains from one sample, sequenced in a study of T cell responses to AZD1222 COVID-19 vaccine. Using immunoSEQ multiplex PCR, the repertoire was profiled, and TCRdb retains in-frame clones only, with some absent. The sample has approximately 170,000 clones; approximately 95% are singletons. Sequencing used peripheral blood, obtained on day 0 of AZD1222 vaccination. These receptor sequences come from an adult in good health. Each CDR3 is given with its conserved first and last residue. The order of the fields is CDR3 DNA, CDR3 protein, D gene, J gene, clone size, V gene. The D gene is left open where the match is weak. Where a row states a size, it is once, few, many or the class of an expanded clone; other rows omit it.

CDR3 DNA: TGTGCCAGCAAGGGGGACAGCAGACCTGAGGGCTACACCTTC
CDR3 protein: CASKGDSRPEGYTF
D gene: TRBD1
J gene: TRBJ1-2
clone size: NA
V gene: TRBV6-5

CDR3 DNA: TGTGCCAGTAGTATGGGGCCCGCGGGGACCCAGTACTTC
CDR3 protein: CASSMGPAGTQYF
D gene: NA
J gene: TRBJ2-5
clone size: NA
V gene: TRBV19

CDR3 DNA: TGTGCCAGTAGTATAGTGACAGGGACTGTCTACGAGCAGTACTTC
CDR3 protein: CASSIVTGTVYEQYF
D gene: NA
J gene: TRBJ2-7
clone size: NA
V gene: TRBV19

CDR3 DNA: TGTGCCAGCAGTTTTGGACAGAACTATGGCTACACCTTC
CDR3 protein: CASSFGQNYGYTF
D gene: NA
J gene: TRBJ1-2
clone size: few
V gene: TRBV12-3/TRBV12-4

CDR3 DNA: TGTGCCAGCAGCTCGCGACGGGACAGGGATAGTACAGCTTTCTTT
CDR3 protein: CASSSRRDRDSTAFF
D gene: TRBD1
J gene: TRBJ1-1
clone size: NA
V gene: TRBV5-6

CDR3 DNA: TGCGCCAGCAGCTCCCCTACACAAGGGGGATCCAATTCACCCCTCCACTTT
CDR3 protein: CASSSPTQGGSNSPLHF
D gene: NA
J gene: TRBJ1-6
clone size: NA
V gene: TRBV4-1

CDR3 DNA: TGTGCCAGCAGTATACAAGCAAACACTGAAGCTTTCTTT
CDR3 protein: CASSIQANTEAFF
D gene: NA
J gene: TRBJ1-1
clone size: NA
V gene: TRBV27

CDR3 DNA: TGTGCCAGCAGCAGCCAGGGGCCCCTCCACTTT
CDR3 protein: CASSSQGPLHF
D gene: NA
J gene: TRBJ1-6
clone size: NA
V gene: TRBV6-6

CDR3 DNA: TGTGCCACCAACAACCGGGTATCAGGCGAGCAGTACTTC
CDR3 protein: CATNNRVSGEQYF
D gene: NA
J gene: TRBJ2-7
clone size: NA
V gene: TRBV15

CDR3 DNA: TGTGCCAGTAGTACCCTGACAGGATACTATGGCTACACCTTC
CDR3 protein: CASSTLTGYYGYTF
D gene: NA
J gene: TRBJ1-2
clone size: NA
V gene: TRBV19

CDR3 DNA: TGTGCCAGCAGCCTCTCCCCTCTCAGGGCTGAGCAGTTCTTC
CDR3 protein: CASSLSPLRAEQFF
D gene: NA
J gene: TRBJ2-1
clone size: NA
V gene: TRBV28

CDR3 DNA: TGTGCCAGCAGGAGAGCTGGGCATAATTCACCCCTCCACTTT
CDR3 protein: CASRRAGHNSPLHF
D gene: NA
J gene: TRBJ1-6
clone size: NA
V gene: TRBV27

CDR3 DNA: TGTGCCACCAGCAGGAAGCGGGGGGGAGACTCCTACAATGAGCAGTTCTTC
CDR3 protein: CATSRKRGGDSYNEQFF
D gene: TRBD2
J gene: TRBJ2-1
clone size: NA
V gene: TRBV15

CDR3 DNA: TGTGCCAGCAGCGGTCTCTATAATTCACCCCTCCACTTT
CDR3 protein: CASSGLYNSPLHF
D gene: NA
J gene: TRBJ1-6
clone size: NA
V gene: TRBV27

CDR3 DNA: TGTGCCAGCAGCGTAGGGAGCGGGAGCTCCTACGAGCAGTACTTC
CDR3 protein: CASSVGSGSSYEQYF
D gene: TRBD2
J gene: TRBJ2-7
clone size: NA
V gene: TRBV9

CDR3 DNA: TGTGCCAGCAGGCTAGCCAATGAGCAGTTCTTC
CDR3 protein: CASRLANEQFF
D gene: NA
J gene: TRBJ2-1
clone size: NA
V gene: TRBV7-6

CDR3 DNA: TGCGCCAGCAGCCAAGATCAGGGGATGAACTATGGCTACACCTTC
CDR3 protein: CASSQDQGMNYGYTF
D gene: NA
J gene: TRBJ1-2
clone size: NA
V gene: TRBV4-1

CDR3 DNA: TGCGCCAGCAGTGATTCAGGCGGCAGGGCCATACCTCACAATCAGCCCCAGCATTTT
CDR3 protein: CASSDSGGRAIPHNQPQHF
D gene: NA
J gene: TRBJ1-5
clone size: NA
V gene: TRBV10-1

CDR3 DNA: TGTGCCAGCAGTGAATCCGTTGCGACAGCTATGCTCAATCAGCCCCAGCATTTT
CDR3 protein: CASSESVATAMLNQPQHF
D gene: NA
J gene: TRBJ1-5
clone size: NA
V gene: TRBV6-1

CDR3 DNA: TGTGCCAGCAGTTACTCCGGCGAGTTCACTGAAGCTTTCTTT
CDR3 protein: CASSYSGEFTEAFF
D gene: NA
J gene: TRBJ1-1
clone size: once
V gene: TRBV6-5

CDR3 DNA: TGTGCCAGCAGCCCTACAAGGCCCCTCGGACACGAGCAGTACTTC
CDR3 protein: CASSPTRPLGHEQYF
D gene: NA
J gene: TRBJ2-7
clone size: NA
V gene: TRBV7-2

CDR3 DNA: TGTGCCAGCAGTGAAGGTCAGAGGCAACTCCCATACTATGGCTACACCTTC
CDR3 protein: CASSEGQRQLPYYGYTF
D gene: NA
J gene: TRBJ1-2
clone size: NA
V gene: TRBV6-1

CDR3 DNA: TGTGCCAGCAGTTCGGACAGGGTAAGCAATCAGCCCCAGCATTTT
CDR3 protein: CASSSDRVSNQPQHF
D gene: TRBD1
J gene: TRBJ1-5
clone size: NA
V gene: TRBV7-2

CDR3 DNA: TGCGCCAGCAGCAGATCTACAGCCGGCGAGCAGTACTTC
CDR3 protein: CASSRSTAGEQYF
D gene: NA
J gene: TRBJ2-7
clone size: NA
V gene: TRBV5-1

CDR3 DNA: TGTGCCAGCACTAGAGATATCTGGGACGACAACTATGGCTACACCTTC
CDR3 protein: CASTRDIWDDNYGYTF
D gene: NA
J gene: TRBJ1-2
clone size: NA
V gene: TRBV2

CDR3 DNA: TGTGCCAGCAGCTCTAGCGGGAGGGTGGGCGTTGAGCAGTTCTTC
CDR3 protein: CASSSSGRVGVEQFF
D gene: TRBD2
J gene: TRBJ2-1
clone size: NA
V gene: TRBV5-4

CDR3 DNA: TGTGCCAGCAGCTTAGCGCGGGTTCCGGTCTATGGCTACACCTTC
CDR3 protein: CASSLARVPVYGYTF
D gene: NA
J gene: TRBJ1-2
clone size: NA
V gene: TRBV7-8

CDR3 DNA: TGCGCCAGCAGCCTCGGACAGCCGAACACCGGGGAGCTGTTTTTT
CDR3 protein: CASSLGQPNTGELFF
D gene: NA
J gene: TRBJ2-2
clone size: NA
V gene: TRBV4-1

CDR3 DNA: TGTGCCAGCAGCTGGGACAGGGGGCAGGAAGATACGCAGTATTTT
CDR3 protein: CASSWDRGQEDTQYF
D gene: TRBD1
J gene: TRBJ2-3
clone size: NA
V gene: TRBV5-4

CDR3 DNA: TGTGCCAGCAGCCCCCCAGGGAGCACCTATAATTCACCCCTCCACTTT
CDR3 protein: CASSPPGSTYNSPLHF
D gene: NA
J gene: TRBJ1-6
clone size: few
V gene: TRBV7-9

CDR3 DNA: TGTGCCAGTAGTATCCAGGGACCTGGCTATGGCTACACCTTC
CDR3 protein: CASSIQGPGYGYTF
D gene: NA
J gene: TRBJ1-2
clone size: once
V gene: TRBV19

CDR3 DNA: TGTGCCAGCTCACCGCGACAGGGACCAACCAACGAGCAGTACTTC
CDR3 protein: CASSPRQGPTNEQYF
D gene: TRBD1
J gene: TRBJ2-7
clone size: NA
V gene: TRBV18

CDR3 DNA: TGTGCCAGCAGCAGAGTCCGGGACAGACCGAACTATGGCTACACCTTC
CDR3 protein: CASSRVRDRPNYGYTF
D gene: TRBD1
J gene: TRBJ1-2
clone size: NA
V gene: TRBV5-5

CDR3 DNA: TGTGCCAGCAGCTTGGCAGGGGTCGGCACTGAAGCTTTCTTT
CDR3 protein: CASSLAGVGTEAFF
D gene: NA
J gene: TRBJ1-1
clone size: NA
V gene: TRBV5-4

CDR3 DNA: TGTGCCAGCAGCTTAGAAGGACAGCCGCACGAGCAGTACTTC
CDR3 protein: CASSLEGQPHEQYF
D gene: NA
J gene: TRBJ2-7
clone size: NA
V gene: TRBV7-9

CDR3 DNA: TGTGCCAGCAGCCGGACCCAGGGGCAGAATTCACCCCTCCACTTT
CDR3 protein: CASSRTQGQNSPLHF
D gene: NA
J gene: TRBJ1-6
clone size: NA
V gene: TRBV3-1/TRBV3-2

CDR3 DNA: TGTGCCAGCAGTTCCCTAGCGGGAGGAAGGTTCGAGACGCAGTATTTT
CDR3 protein: CASSSLAGGRFETQYF
D gene: TRBD2
J gene: TRBJ2-3
clone size: NA
V gene: TRBV5-5

CDR3 DNA: TGTGCCAGCCTCCGGGATGAAGATCGATCGGAGGCTTTCTTT
CDR3 protein: CASLRDEDRSEAFF
D gene: NA
J gene: TRBJ1-1
clone size: NA
V gene: TRBV25-1

CDR3 DNA: TGTGCCAGCTCACCACTCCGGACAGTCAAGGATCAGCCCCAGCATTTT
CDR3 protein: CASSPLRTVKDQPQHF
D gene: NA
J gene: TRBJ1-5
clone size: NA
V gene: TRBV18

CDR3 DNA: TGCGCCAGCAGCTCGATAACTAGCACAGATACGCAGTATTTT
CDR3 protein: CASSSITSTDTQYF
D gene: NA
J gene: TRBJ2-3
clone size: NA
V gene: TRBV5-1

CDR3 DNA: TGCAGCCCCCGTGAGTTACAGAGCTCCTATAATTCACCCCTCCACTTT
CDR3 protein: CSPRELQSSYNSPLHF
D gene: NA
J gene: TRBJ1-6
clone size: NA
V gene: TRBV29-1

CDR3 DNA: TGTGCCACCCACATACCGGGGGCGGGTTATAGCAATCAGCCCCAGCATTTT
CDR3 protein: CATHIPGAGYSNQPQHF
D gene: NA
J gene: TRBJ1-5
clone size: NA
V gene: TRBV19

CDR3 DNA: TGTGCCAGCAGCGTAGGGGCAGGACTCACTGAAGCTTTCTTT
CDR3 protein: CASSVGAGLTEAFF
D gene: NA
J gene: TRBJ1-1
clone size: NA
V gene: TRBV9

CDR3 DNA: TGTGCCAGCAGCTTACGCCATGGCTACACCTTC
CDR3 protein: CASSLRHGYTF
D gene: NA
J gene: TRBJ1-2
clone size: NA
V gene: TRBV11-2

CDR3 DNA: TGTGCCAGCAGTGAATGGGGGGGCCCACCAGGGAACACCATATATTTT
CDR3 protein: CASSEWGGPPGNTIYF
D gene: NA
J gene: TRBJ1-3
clone size: NA
V gene: TRBV6-1

CDR3 DNA: TGTGCCAGCAGCCGTTCACTAGCGGGCCCAGATACGCAGTATTTT
CDR3 protein: CASSRSLAGPDTQYF
D gene: TRBD2
J gene: TRBJ2-3
clone size: once
V gene: TRBV7-9

CDR3 DNA: TGTGCCAGCAGTAGACAGGGTAAGAACACTGAAGCTTTCTTT
CDR3 protein: CASSRQGKNTEAFF
D gene: TRBD1
J gene: TRBJ1-1
clone size: NA
V gene: TRBV6-6

CDR3 DNA: TGTGCCAGCAGGACCGGGACTAGGAATTCCAATGAGCAGTTCTTC
CDR3 protein: CASRTGTRNSNEQFF
D gene: TRBD2
J gene: TRBJ2-1
clone size: NA
V gene: TRBV6-5

CDR3 DNA: TGTGCCAGCAGCCCGCAAATGAGGAGTAACACTGAAGCTTTCTTT
CDR3 protein: CASSPQMRSNTEAFF
D gene: NA
J gene: TRBJ1-1
clone size: NA
V gene: TRBV14

CDR3 DNA: TGCGCCAGCAGCTTCCGACAGGGGGCGGGCGAGCAGTACTTC
CDR3 protein: CASSFRQGAGEQYF
D gene: TRBD1
J gene: TRBJ2-7
clone size: NA
V gene: TRBV5-1

CDR3 DNA: TGTGCCAGCAGTCGACAGGGCCAGGAAAAACTGTTTTTT
CDR3 protein: CASSRQGQEKLFF
D gene: TRBD1
J gene: TRBJ1-4
clone size: once
V gene: TRBV27

CDR3 DNA: TGTGCCAGCAGAAGGGCGAACACTGAAGCTTTCTTT
CDR3 protein: CASRRANTEAFF
D gene: NA
J gene: TRBJ1-1
clone size: NA
V gene: TRBV13

CDR3 DNA: TGTGCCAGCAGTTTAAGACGGGAGAACTACGAGCAGTACTTC
CDR3 protein: CASSLRRENYEQYF
D gene: NA
J gene: TRBJ2-7
clone size: NA
V gene: TRBV27

CDR3 DNA: TGTGCCAGCAGTACTGGGGTTGAAACCACCGGGGAGCTGTTTTTT
CDR3 protein: CASSTGVETTGELFF
D gene: NA
J gene: TRBJ2-2
clone size: NA
V gene: TRBV6-4

CDR3 DNA: TGTGCCAGCAGCCCCGGGCACGGGGTCACTGAAGCTTTCTTT
CDR3 protein: CASSPGHGVTEAFF
D gene: NA
J gene: TRBJ1-1
clone size: NA
V gene: TRBV3-1/TRBV3-2

CDR3 DNA: TGTGCCAGCAGCTTGGGTGAGGGGACAGGAGCCTACGAGCAGTACTTC
CDR3 protein: CASSLGEGTGAYEQYF
D gene: TRBD1
J gene: TRBJ2-7
clone size: NA
V gene: TRBV5-8

CDR3 DNA: TGTGCCAGCAGTGATTCGTTTTTGTCAGGCACAGATACGCAGTATTTT
CDR3 protein: CASSDSFLSGTDTQYF
D gene: NA
J gene: TRBJ2-3
clone size: NA
V gene: TRBV6-1

CDR3 DNA: TGCGCCAGCAGCTTGGGAGGGACAAACTCCGATACGGGCGGCTACACCTTC
CDR3 protein: CASSLGGTNSDTGGYTF
D gene: NA
J gene: TRBJ1-2
clone size: NA
V gene: TRBV5-1

CDR3 DNA: TGCGCCAGCAGCTCTACGGTGAGGGGTACTGAAGCTTTCTTT
CDR3 protein: CASSSTVRGTEAFF
D gene: NA
J gene: TRBJ1-1
clone size: NA
V gene: TRBV5-1

CDR3 DNA: TGTGCCAGTTCTTCCCAGGGGGAGTCTGATTATGGCTACACCTTC
CDR3 protein: CASSSQGESDYGYTF
D gene: TRBD1
J gene: TRBJ1-2
clone size: NA
V gene: TRBV5-4